The source of this TCR beta chain is a study of blood T cell repertoires in COVID-19. Overall study context: The United States, Italy and Spain were the sources of the acute and convalescent COVID-19 samples. Sources were T cells, B-cell-depleted T cells, or PBMCs; the material itself was cDNA or gDNA.

Germline-derived CDR1 and CDR2 are LNHDA and SQIVND (reference sequence). Unmatched junction bases numbered 8, after V lost 8 bases and J lost 2 bases. The CDR3 consists of 16 residues. As originally analysed: For nucleated cells, counts were estimated from reference gene primer amplification. Generated by immunoSEQ multiplex PCR, the TCRdb table keeps only in-frame clones and is missing some. V and J calls and clone size are those listed in that table; D and trimming were worked out from the DNA. Seen here are about 220,000 clones, 70% to 90% observed once, and the top ten hold under 3.5%. The sequenced sample consisted of peripheral blood. This chain connects TRBV19 to TRBJ2-2; 10 bases map to TRBD1. The source of this sequence is a man between 50 and 59 years old who had recovered from COVID-19. CDR3 in DNA: TGTGCCAGTCGGGACAGGGGTGAGGGTAACACCGGGGAGCTGTTTTTT. Translation: CASRDRGEGNTGELFF.